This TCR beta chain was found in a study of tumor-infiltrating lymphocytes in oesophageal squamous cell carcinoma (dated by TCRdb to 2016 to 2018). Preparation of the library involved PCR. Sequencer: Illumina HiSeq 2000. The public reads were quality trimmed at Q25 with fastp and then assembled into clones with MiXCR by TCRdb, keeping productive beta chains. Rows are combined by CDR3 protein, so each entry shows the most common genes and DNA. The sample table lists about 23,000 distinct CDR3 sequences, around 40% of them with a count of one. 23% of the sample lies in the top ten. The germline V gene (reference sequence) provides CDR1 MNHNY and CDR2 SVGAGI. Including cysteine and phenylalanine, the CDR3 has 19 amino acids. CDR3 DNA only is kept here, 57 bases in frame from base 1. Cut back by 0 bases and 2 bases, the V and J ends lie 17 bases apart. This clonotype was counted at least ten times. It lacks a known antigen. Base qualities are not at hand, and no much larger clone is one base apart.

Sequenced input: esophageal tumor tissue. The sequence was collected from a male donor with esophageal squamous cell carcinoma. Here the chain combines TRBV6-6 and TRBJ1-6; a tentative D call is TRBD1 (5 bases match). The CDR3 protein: CASSYSVGNRNPYNSPLHF. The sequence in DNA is TGTGCCAGCAGTTACTCGGTGGGAAACAGGAATCCCTATAATTCACCCCTCCACTTT.